This T cell receptor beta chain was documented in a study of T cell repertoires in cytomegalovirus infection. Study-level background: CMV infection and matching HLA type were both indicated by public TCR beta signatures. Study conclusions and caveats: HLA-C-restricted CMV clonotypes gave the most frequent clonotype in two of eight donors. Cumulated frequencies of public TCR beta families served to identify carriers of CMV plus the relevant HLA.

This clonotype showed up just a few times. Its antigen remains unknown. MiXCR, run by TCRdb on the reads, gives a single entry per CDR3 protein. This table holds about 150,000 distinct CDR3 sequences, roughly a sixth found once. This CDR3 has 16 amino acids. The V and J ends lost 1 base and 7 bases, in that order; junction bases with no gene match: 14. Germline-derived CDR1 and CDR2 are SQVTM and ANQGSEA. The genes are TRBV29-1 and TRBJ2-5, with 8 bases aligning to TRBD1. What was sequenced was CD8+ T cells from PBMCs. This clonotype was sampled from a human donor in good health (CMV status not recorded). Some clones in this sample may be carry-over from other donors' samples. The CDR3 DNA follows: TGCAGCGTTGAAGGAACCGGGACAGGACCCCTCGGGACCCAGTACTTC. Translation gives CSVEGTGTGPLGTQYF.